These T cell receptor beta chains were read from a single sample in a study of T cells in Graves' hyperthyroidism and ophthalmopathy. Via MiXCR, TCRdb re-called the multiplex PCR reads, giving one row per CDR3 protein. Of fewer than 650,000 distinct CDR3 sequences detected, 35% to 50% appear once; the ten largest clones hold about 45%. Material for sequencing was peripheral blood or thyroid tissue (not recorded which). These receptors all come from an adult woman with Graves' disease, either hyperthyroidism or ophthalmopathy (not recorded which). Both conserved end residues are part of each CDR3. Clone size is shown for a subset of rows, as once, few, many or a class of expanded clone.

J: TRBJ1-5; size: NA; V: TRBV15; CDR3: CATSSAVGVGRGQPQHF
J: TRBJ2-7; size: NA; V: TRBV29-1; CDR3: CSEGQGFAYEQYF
J: TRBJ2-7; size: few; V: TRBV7-9; CDR3: CASSDPGLRRLSYEQYF
J: TRBJ1-1; size: many; V: TRBV7-9; CDR3: CASSASTGYTEAFF
J: TRBJ2-7; size: NA; V: TRBV7-2; CDR3: CASSHYRGGQYF
J: TRBJ1-6; size: NA; V: TRBV10-2; CDR3: CASSESIGGNSPLHF
J: TRBJ2-7; size: NA; V: TRBV20-1; CDR3: CSAPRAGMAYEQYF
J: TRBJ1-2; size: many; V: TRBV11-2; CDR3: CASSKTTGMGGYTF
J: TRBJ2-7; size: NA; V: TRBV11-2; CDR3: CASSFRSYEQYF
J: TRBJ2-5; size: NA; V: TRBV29-1; CDR3: CSVRGVDSTSKTQYF
J: TRBJ1-6; size: NA; V: TRBV10-2; CDR3: CASMSAANHNSPLHF
J: TRBJ1-5; size: once; V: TRBV10-3; CDR3: CAISESWGGDSNQPQHF
J: TRBJ2-7; size: NA; V: TRBV18; CDR3: CASSPVEGYEQYF
J: TRBJ2-7; size: many; V: TRBV5-6; CDR3: CASSSWGQGYHEQYF
J: TRBJ1-1; size: many; V: TRBV5-1; CDR3: CASSLEGLIMNTEAFF
J: TRBJ1-1; size: NA; V: TRBV7-2; CDR3: CASSLVATAGDTEAFF
J: TRBJ2-7; size: once; V: TRBV10-3; CDR3: CAISDRGGSYEQYF
J: TRBJ1-5; size: many; V: TRBV20-1; CDR3: CSARRGGEPQHF
J: TRBJ1-2; size: NA; V: TRBV12-3/TRBV12-4; CDR3: CASRYYRGRVHGYTF
J: TRBJ1-1; size: NA; V: TRBV15; CDR3: CATSRVDTHTEAFF
J: TRBJ2-7; size: NA; V: TRBV7-2; CDR3: CASSLGGGRNEQYF
J: TRBJ2-3; size: NA; V: TRBV7-2; CDR3: CASSPVAGRTDTQYF
J: TRBJ2-5; size: many; V: TRBV6-4; CDR3: CASKGGRETQYF
J: TRBJ2-7; size: many; V: TRBV5-1; CDR3: CASSPAGTSWYEQYF
J: TRBJ1-6; size: NA; V: TRBV29-1; CDR3: CSVQQYYNSPLHF
J: TRBJ1-4; size: few; V: TRBV7-9; CDR3: CASSLGWQGSATNEKLFF